The entry that follows covers one T cell receptor (beta chain) sequence. The sample comes from a study of cytomegalovirus exposure and HLA in healthy donors. Donors sampled were nominally healthy, though unrecorded immune exposures were likely. The PCR had 60 Vbeta and 13 Jbeta primers. Sequencing used immunoSEQ multiplex PCR; TCRdb keeps in-frame clones, though not all of them. This sample has about 120,000 clones, with over 60% found just once. V shed 7 bases and J shed 7 bases, with 22 bases lying between them. Germline CDR1 reads LNHDA; CDR2 reads SQIVND (reference sequence). The CDR3 is 15 residues long.

J is TRBJ1-1 and V is TRBV19; D not resolved. Source material: PBMCs. This TCR came from a middle-aged man in good health and CMV-seropositive. CDR3 sequence (DNA): TGTGCCAGTAAATTCCGTCCGGGAAGGGCAGGTGAAGCTTTCTTT. Protein sequence: CASKFRPGRAGEAFF.